The subject of this entry is one T cell receptor (beta chain). This table comes from immunoSEQ multiplex PCR, and its TCRdb copy is limited to in-frame clones, with some not included. Here the sample spans 90,000 or so clones, around 86% being singletons. The CDR3 totals 14 residues. Germline V gene data show CDR1 as WSHSY and CDR2 as SAAADI. Trimming took off 5 bases at V and 7 bases at J, with 12 bases between the two ends. This sample was taken from a study of identifying expanded T cells in peripheral blood. This sequence originates from a person between 18 and 75 years old in good health. Sample: blood. The V and J genes are TRBV10-2 and TRBJ1-6, with a tentative D call TRBD1 (6 bases). CDR3 region: CASSWDKRNSPLHF. The DNA of the CDR3 is TGCGCCAGCAGTTGGGACAAACGAAATTCACCCCTCCACTTT.